One sample yielded the 32 T cell receptor beta chains listed below, sequenced in a study of blood T cell repertoires in COVID-19 (dated by TCRdb to 2018 to 2021). The library was built by means of the immunoSEQ multiplex PCR assay. In its TCRdb copy, this immuneACCESS table keeps in-frame sequences only and misses some clones. Where compared with another copy, unresolved V genes explain less than half of these, and the others have no known cause. Recorded for this sample are 100,000 or so clones; about 82% of them occurred a single time. Around an eighth of the sample is in the top ten clones. Sequenced: peripheral blood. The receptors stem from a man aged 50-60 years with active or convalescent COVID-19.

This clone was seen many times. V usage is TRBV7-8 and J usage is TRBJ2-7, with D maybe TRBD1 (5 bases). The CDR3 totals 19 residues. V dropped 2 bases and J dropped 0 bases, with 23 bases sitting between them. The germline gives CDR1 SGHVS, CDR2 FQNEAQ. DNA of the CDR3: TGTGCCAGCAGCTTATTCCCTCCAGGGCAAGGATCCCTCTCCTACGAGCAGTACTTC. Protein product: CASSLFPPGQGSLSYEQYF.

The chain uses TRBV5-5 and TRBJ1-6; 8 bases fit TRBD1. The germline V gene encodes CDR1 SGHKS and CDR2 YYEKEE (reference sequence). Trimming at V came to 3 bases and at J to 7 bases, leaving 3 bases not matched to a gene. The length of the CDR3 is 14 residues. The DNA of the CDR3 is TGTGCCAGCAGCTCAGGGGGCGTAAATTCACCCCTCCACTTT. This codes for CASSSGGVNSPLHF.

This clone was seen only a few times. The chain employs TRBV4-1 and TRBJ2-3; 9 bases line up with TRBD2. This CDR3 has 15 amino acids. Germline CDR1 and CDR2: MGHRA and YSYEKL. The ends lost 5 bases at V and 6 bases at J; junction bases unmatched: 9. The CDR3 here is CASSSQAGGPDTQYF. The CDR3 DNA follows: TGCGCCAGCAGCTCCCAGGCGGGAGGGCCGGATACGCAGTATTTT.

This rearrangement joins TRBV3-1 (or the pseudogene TRBV3-2) to TRBJ2-7, with D perhaps matching TRBD2 (6 bases). Germline V gene lookup returns CDR1 LGHDT and CDR2 YNNKEL (reference sequence). The CDR3 consists of 15 residues. The V gene lost 3 bases and the J gene lost 0 bases, with 12 bases spanning the gap. CDR3 region: CASSHGGTFSYEQYF. Written as DNA, the CDR3 is TGTGCCAGCAGCCATGGGGGGACTTTCTCCTACGAGCAGTACTTC.

The CDR3 bases are TGTGCCAGTAGCAAAATCAGGGCGGGAGAGGTCTACGAGCAGTACTTC. Translating gives CASSKIRAGEVYEQYF. This chain joins TRBV19 and TRBJ2-7; 7 bases line up with TRBD2. The ends lost 6 bases at V and 3 bases at J; junction bases unmatched: 14. Germline-derived CDR1 and CDR2 are LNHDA and SQIVND (reference sequence). This CDR3 is built from 16 residues.

The V gene is TRBV5-4, the J gene TRBJ2-3; 9 bases are shared with TRBD2. The CDR3 loop spans 16 amino acids. The V gene's germline CDR1 is SGHNT and CDR2 YYREEE (reference sequence). The V and J ends lost 5 bases and 0 bases, in that order; junction bases with no gene match: 7. The CDR3 coding sequence is TGTGCCAGCAGGCGGACTAGCGCCACTAGCACAGATACGCAGTATTTT. The encoded protein is CASRRTSATSTDTQYF. The full variable domain, its missing parts supplied by reference TRBV5-4 and TRBJ2-3, is ETGVTQSPTHLIKTRGQQVTLRCSSQSGHNTVSWYQQALGQGPQFIFQYYREEENGRGNFPPRFSGLQFPNYSSELNVNALELDDSALYLCASRRTSATSTDTQYFGPGTRLTVL.

J is TRBJ2-1 and V is TRBV10-3; TRBD2 might be the D (6 bases). The CDR3 has 12 residues. V lost 6 bases to trimming and J lost 8 bases, with 11 bases between them. Germline V gene sequence: CDR1 ENHRY, CDR2 SYGVKD. The CDR3 region is CAISGGEDEQFF. The CDR3 DNA sequence: TGTGCCATCAGCGGGGGAGAGGATGAGCAGTTCTTC.

V and J are TRBV14 and TRBJ2-5, with TRBD2 matching 8 bases. The CDR3 length is 17 residues. Germline trimming cut 4 bases from V and 0 bases from J; bases unmatched to any gene: 10. Germline assignment: CDR1 SGHDN and CDR2 FVKESK. The CDR3 spells CASSPRETSGNQETQYF. The CDR3 nucleotides are TGTGCCAGCAGCCCGAGGGAAACTAGCGGAAACCAAGAGACCCAGTACTTC. Full variable domain (outside the CDR3, taken from reference TRBV14 and TRBJ2-5): EAGVTQFPSHSVIEKGQTVTLRCDPISGHDNLYWYRRVMGKEIKFLLHFVKESKQDESGMPNNRFLAERTGGTYSTLKVQPAELEDSGVYFCASSPRETSGNQETQYFGPGTRLLVL.

The V call is TRBV2, the J call TRBJ2-5; 11 nucleotides agree with TRBD1. Trimming at V came to 4 bases and at J to 4 bases, leaving 5 bases not matched to a gene. Germline V lookup: CDR1 SNHLY, CDR2 FYNNEI. CDR3 size: 15 residues. DNA for the CDR3: TGTGCCAGCAGTGCGGACAGGGGGCAGGGAGAGACCCAGTACTTC. Translation: CASSADRGQGETQYF.

The CDR3 coding sequence is TGCGCCAGCAGCTTGTCCACTAGCTCATTGGGGGGCGAGCAGTACTTC. Protein product: CASSLSTSSLGGEQYF. The chain joins TRBV5-1 to TRBJ2-7, with D possibly TRBD2 on 6 matching bases. Trimming removed 1 base at V and 6 bases at J, with 20 bases between. The germline CDR1 and CDR2 sequences are SGHRS and YFSETQ. The CDR3 is 16 residues long.

This chain connects TRBV5-1 to TRBJ2-1; TRBD2 might be the D (6 bases). Per germline, CDR1 SGHRS and CDR2 YFSETQ. There are 13 residues in the CDR3. The ends were cut back, 7 bases at V and 9 bases at J, with 17 bases in the middle. CDR3 nucleotides: TGCGCCAGCGGGACTGAACTAGGCAGTGAGCAGTTCTTC. Translation: CASGTELGSEQFF.

The chain combines TRBV27 with TRBJ1-5; D ambiguous. The germline V gene encodes CDR1 MNHEY and CDR2 SMNVEV (reference sequence). Trimming removed 4 bases at V and 4 bases at J, with 17 bases between. The CDR3 has 16 residues. The CDR3 DNA sequence: TGTGCCAGCAGTTCCCCCCATCTGAGAAAGAATCAGCCCCAGCATTTT. This translates into CASSSPHLRKNQPQHF.

The chain recombines TRBV5-8 with TRBJ1-1; TRBD1 matches 8 bases. The germline V gene encodes CDR1 SGHTS and CDR2 YDEGEE. The CDR3 spans 12 residues. The ends lost 5 bases at V and 7 bases at J; junction bases unmatched: 4. The CDR3 DNA is TGTGCCAGCAGTCTCGACAGGGGTGAAGCTTTCTTT. This encodes CASSLDRGEAFF.

The chain combines TRBV6-5 with TRBJ1-3; TRBD1 matches 7 bases. V trimming: 10 bases; J trimming: 3 bases; junction bases outside the gene matches: 3. Germline CDR1 MNHEY, CDR2 SVGAGI. CDR3 length equals 12 residues. This CDR3 is CATRDSGNTIYF. As DNA, the CDR3 is TGTGCCACCCGGGACAGTGGAAACACCATATATTTT.

This chain joins TRBV28 and TRBJ2-7; 10 bases line up with TRBD1. Germline-derived CDR1 and CDR2 are MDHEN and SYDVKM. The CDR3 loop spans 14 amino acids. The V segment lost 10 bases and the J segment 6 bases; nucleotides outside the gene matches: 12. CDR3: CAITTGTGVAEQYF. The DNA of the CDR3 is TGTGCCATTACCACCGGGACAGGGGTCGCCGAGCAGTACTTC. The whole variable domain, filled in from reference TRBV28 and TRBJ2-7, reads DVKVTQSSRYLVKRTGEKVFLECVQDMDHENMFWYRQDPGLGLRLIYFSYDVKMKEKGDIPEGYSVSREKKERFSLILESASTNQTSMYLCAITTGTGVAEQYFGPGTRLTVT.

V gene TRBV24-1 combines with J gene TRBJ2-1, with D unresolved. The germline V gene encodes CDR1 KGHDR and CDR2 SFDVKD. Trimming left V 0 bases short and J 8 bases short, with 7 bases between. The CDR3 length is 13 residues. DNA for the CDR3: TGTGCCACCAGTGATTTGTATCGGGATGAGCAGTTCTTC. Its translation: CATSDLYRDEQFF.

The J gene is TRBJ2-5, the V gene TRBV13, with a possible D match to TRBD1 (6 bases). CDR3 size: 14 residues. The germline gives CDR1 PRHDT, CDR2 FYEKMQ (reference sequence). The V gene lost 4 bases and the J gene lost 3 bases, with 12 bases spanning the gap. The CDR3 spells CASSSTGKEETQYF. The CDR3 DNA reads as TGTGCCAGCAGCTCCACAGGGAAGGAAGAGACCCAGTACTTC.

The chain joins TRBV2 to TRBJ2-5; possible D gene TRBD1, 6 bases. V was clipped by 7 bases and J by 1 base, with 13 bases between them. The V gene's germline CDR1 is SNHLY and CDR2 FYNNEI. The CDR3 length is 14 residues. CDR3 loop: CASNMGAAQETQYF. In DNA, the CDR3 is TGTGCCAGCAATATGGGGGCAGCCCAAGAGACCCAGTACTTC.

V is TRBV4-2 and J is TRBJ2-7; the match to TRBD2 covers 13 bases. Trimming took 3 bases from V and 2 from J; bases not matched to a gene: 4. This CDR3 has 16 amino acids. The germline V gene encodes CDR1 LGHNA and CDR2 YNFKEQ. CDR3 amino acids: CASSQAGTSGTYEQYF. The CDR3 DNA reads TGTGCCAGCAGCCAGGCCGGGACTAGCGGGACCTACGAGCAGTACTTC.

This chain uses TRBV9 with TRBJ2-4, with 11 bases lining up with TRBD1. CDR1 and CDR2 (germline): SGDLS, YYNGEE. V trimming: 4 bases; J trimming: 2 bases; junction bases outside the gene matches: 8. This CDR3 contains 17 residues. The CDR3 coding sequence is TGTGCCAGCAGCCCGAGGACAGGGGGCGCGACCAAAAACATTCAGTACTTC. Its protein product is CASSPRTGGATKNIQYF.

This chain uses TRBV15 with TRBJ1-2, with no clear D. Per germline, CDR1 LNHNV and CDR2 YYDKDF (reference sequence). This CDR3 has 13 amino acids. Trimming shortened V by 3 bases and J by 6 bases, and 11 bases separated the two germline ends. Written as DNA, the CDR3 is TGTGCCACCAGCAGGGAAGGAGGGAATGGCTACACCTTC. Amino acid sequence: CATSREGGNGYTF.

This clone was recorded a few times. The rearrangement uses TRBV5-1 and TRBJ1-1, with D perhaps matching TRBD1 (6 bases). V shed 2 bases and J shed 3 bases, with 11 bases lying between them. The CDR3 consists of 14 residues. CDR1 is SGHRS, CDR2 YFSETQ, per germline. In nucleotides, the CDR3 is TGCGCCAGCAGCTTCACAGGGCGGGACACTGAAGCTTTCTTT. Its translation: CASSFTGRDTEAFF.

CDR3 sequence (DNA): TGTGCCAGCATGGGGCAGGGGAGTAGCGGGAGGGACTACGAGCAGTACTTC. Its translation: CASMGQGSSGRDYEQYF. The J gene is TRBJ2-7, the V gene TRBV27; TRBD2 matches 11 bases. This CDR3 region has 17 residues. Germline V gives CDR1 MNHEY, CDR2 SMNVEV (reference sequence). J was trimmed by 3 bases and V by 7 bases; bases with no gene match: 14.

The chain couples TRBV19 to TRBJ2-2; 12 bases are a match to TRBD2. CDR3 length: 15 residues. The germline gives CDR1 LNHDA, CDR2 SQIVND (reference sequence). Trimming cost V 7 bases and J 4 bases; bases outside gene matches: 4. CDR3 in amino acids: CASTPSGRATGELFF. The CDR3 nucleotides read TGTGCCAGTACCCCTAGCGGGAGGGCCACCGGGGAGCTGTTTTTT. Together with reference TRBV19 and TRBJ2-2, the CDR3 gives the full variable domain: DGGITQSPKYLFRKEGQNVTLSCEQNLNHDAMYWYRQDPGQGLRLIYYSQIVNDFQKGDIAEGYSVSREKKESFPLTVTSAQKNPTAFYLCASTPSGRATGELFFGEGSRLTVL.

The V and J genes are TRBV21-1 and TRBJ2-4; the tabulated D call, TRBD1, remains unverified against the DNA. TRBV21-1 is recorded as a pseudogene. The CDR3 covers 17 residues. The CDR3 loop reads CASSSRHPGLAKNIQYF. CDR3 sequence (DNA): TGTGCCAGCAGCTCCAGACATCCAGGATTAGCCAAAAACATTCAGTACTTC.

The chain carries TRBV7-8 and TRBJ1-5; TRBD1 aligns across 7 bases. The CDR3 spans 15 residues. Germline values: CDR1 SGHVS, CDR2 FQNEAQ. V dropped 4 bases and J dropped 4; count of bases not matched to a gene: 7. CDR3 sequence (DNA): TGTGCCAGCAGCTCCCTGGACAGGATTAATCAGCCCCAGCATTTT. Residues: CASSSLDRINQPQHF.

This clone was detected a few times. This chain links TRBV20-1 with TRBJ1-2; D might be TRBD1 (5 bases). CDR3 size: 11 residues. Germline V CDR1 and CDR2: DFQATT, SNEGSKA (reference sequence). In DNA form, the CDR3 reads TGCAGGGCCCCAACAGGAGACGGCTACACCTTC. Its translation is CRAPTGDGYTF.

V and J are TRBV7-8 and TRBJ1-4, with TRBD1 matching over 9 bases. Losses at the gene ends were 4 bases for V and 7 bases for J; bases not matched to a gene: 7. Germline lookup yields CDR1 SGHVS and CDR2 FQNEAQ. CDR3 length: 15 amino acids. The CDR3 region has the DNA TGTGCCAGCAGCTCCAGGACAGGGGAGGGTGAAAAACTGTTTTTT. As protein: CASSSRTGEGEKLFF.

The J gene is TRBJ1-1, the V gene TRBV7-9; a weak D match, TRBD1 (6 bases). Per the germline V gene, CDR1 is SEHNR and CDR2 is FQNEAQ (reference sequence). V was pared by 4 bases and J by 0 bases, with 12 bases between. The CDR3 runs 15 residues. CDR3 coding DNA: TGTGCCAGCAGCTCCCAGGGGACCCTGAACACTGAAGCTTTCTTT. As protein: CASSSQGTLNTEAFF. The full variable domain, with the rest looked up from reference TRBV7-9 and TRBJ1-1, is DTGVSQNPRHKITKRGQNVTFRCDPISEHNRLYWYRQTLGQGPEFLTYFQNEAQLEKSRLLSDRFSAERPKGSFSTLEIQRTEQGDSAMYLCASSSQGTLNTEAFFGQGTRLTVV.

The rearrangement joins TRBV20-1 to TRBJ2-1; D may be TRBD1 (6 bases). Trimming cost V 5 bases and J 15 bases, with 17 bases left between them. CDR1 and CDR2 from the germline V gene are DFQATT and SNEGSKA (reference sequence). The CDR3 length is 11 residues. CDR3 loop: CSALTGWGSFF. In DNA, the CDR3 is TGCAGTGCTCTTACAGGGTGGGGGTCGTTCTTC.

This chain joins TRBV6-5 and TRBJ2-7; 8 positions match TRBD1. Germline loops: CDR1 MNHEY, CDR2 SVGAGI. The CDR3 extends over 15 amino acids. After removal of 6 bases from V and 3 bases from J, the junction contained 10 bases not matched to a gene. CDR3 in DNA: TGTGCCAGCAGAACAGGGGGAGTTACGAACTACGAGCAGTACTTC. It encodes CASRTGGVTNYEQYF.

The V call is TRBV5-4, the J call TRBJ2-3; perhaps TRBD1 as D (7 bases). Between the trimmed V and J ends, which lost 4 bases and 2 bases, there was a span of 23 bases. The CDR3 has 18 amino acids. Germline V gene sequence: CDR1 SGHNT, CDR2 YYREEE (reference sequence). For the CDR3, the DNA is TGTGCCAGCAGCCCAGGGGGGTTTCAAGCGGGCCTCACAGATACGCAGTATTTT. This codes for CASSPGGFQAGLTDTQYF.